These 18 T cell receptor beta chains came from one sample sequenced in a study of cytomegalovirus exposure and HLA in healthy donors. Primers: 60 Vbeta forward and 13 Jbeta reverse. Clones were sequenced by immunoSEQ multiplex PCR, and TCRdb holds only the in-frame ones, with some missing. The top ten clones hold 9.5% to 13% of a sample with 70,000 or so clones, approximately 68% of them seen once. Sequencing used PBMCs. The receptors originated from a woman aged 25 to 39 in good health and CMV-seronegative.

V usage is TRBV6-1 and J usage is TRBJ2-7, with 9 bases fitting TRBD1. The V and J ends lost 2 bases and 6 bases, in that order; junction bases with no gene match: 8. The CDR3 covers 15 residues. The germline CDR1 and CDR2 sequences are MNHNS and SASEGT. CDR3 coding DNA: TGTGCCAGCAGTGAAAATTTGGGACAGGGAGTCGAGCAGTACTTC. This gives the protein CASSENLGQGVEQYF.

V and J are TRBV7-2 and TRBJ1-6, with D possibly being TRBD1 (6 bases). V dropped 4 bases and J dropped 18 bases, with 19 bases sitting between them. The CDR3 sequence is 13 residues long. Germline CDR1 reads SGHTA; CDR2 reads FQGNSA. CDR3 in amino acids: CASSSTRGGPPHF. The CDR3 DNA sequence: TGTGCCAGCAGCTCAACGAGGGGGGGTCCTCCCCACTTT.

This chain links TRBV2 with TRBJ2-5; no clear D. Trimming shortened V by 11 bases and J by 2 bases, and 9 bases separated the two germline ends. The germline gives CDR1 SNHLY, CDR2 FYNNEI. The CDR3 is 11 residues long. The chain's CDR3 is CAAYRQETQYF. CDR3 sequence (DNA): TGTGCCGCATACAGACAAGAGACCCAGTACTTC.

This chain joins TRBV5-4 and TRBJ2-1; D remains unclear. This CDR3 has 14 amino acids. The germline V gene encodes CDR1 SGHNT and CDR2 YYREEE (reference sequence). Deletions cut 0 bases from V and 5 bases from J, with 9 bases between. CDR3 in amino acids: CASSLAVTNNEQFF. The CDR3 DNA sequence: TGTGCCAGCAGCTTGGCCGTCACTAACAATGAGCAGTTCTTC.

The chain carries TRBV11-2 and TRBJ2-1; D possibly corresponds to TRBD2 (5 bases). Germline CDR1 and CDR2: SGHAT and FQNNGV. V lost 1 base and J lost 10, with 11 bases in between. This CDR3 region has 13 residues. The CDR3 DNA reads TGTGCCAGCAGCTTAGTAGCGCCGGAGGAGCAGTTCTTC. This encodes CASSLVAPEEQFF.

The V and J genes are TRBV5-1 and TRBJ2-7, with D perhaps TRBD2 (5 bases). Germline-derived CDR1 and CDR2 are SGHRS and YFSETQ. Trimming removed 5 bases at V and 2 bases at J, with 8 bases between. The CDR3 runs to 12 residues. The CDR3 is CASSETTYEQYF. The CDR3 bases are TGCGCCAGCAGTGAGACTACCTACGAGCAGTACTTC.

The rearrangement uses TRBV30 and TRBJ1-6; no clear D. This CDR3 is built from 16 residues. Between the trimmed V and J ends, which lost 2 bases and 7 bases, there was a span of 18 bases. Germline CDR1 reads GTSNPN; CDR2 reads SVGIG (reference sequence). CDR3 in DNA: TGTGCCTGGAGTCCCCGTGTTGGAGTCGAAAATTCACCCCTCCACTTT. The encoded protein is CAWSPRVGVENSPLHF.

CDR3 amino acids: CASSRFGRGDGYTF. As DNA, the CDR3 is TGTGCCAGCAGCCGATTTGGCAGGGGAGATGGCTACACCTTC. The J gene is TRBJ1-2, the V gene TRBV7-2, with a weak D call TRBD1 (6 bases). V lost 5 bases and J 6 bases, leaving 16 bases between the germline ends. Per germline, CDR1 SGHTA and CDR2 FQGNSA. There are 14 residues in the CDR3.

The chain is built from TRBV4-1 and TRBJ2-3; D remains ambiguous. This CDR3 has 15 amino acids. The germline V gene encodes CDR1 MGHRA and CDR2 YSYEKL. The germline V and J ends were trimmed by 2 bases and 4 bases, with 13 bases remaining between them. The CDR3 region is CASSQLGTGADTQYF. As DNA, the CDR3 is TGCGCCAGCAGCCAACTGGGCACCGGCGCAGATACGCAGTATTTT.

The chain recombines TRBV7-9 with TRBJ1-2, with no clear D. The V and J ends lost 1 base and 5 bases respectively, with 11 bases between them. From germline, CDR1 is SEHNR and CDR2 FQNEAQ (reference sequence). The CDR3 length is 14 residues. The CDR3 DNA is TGTGCCAGCAGCTTAGTTGTGGCCTTATATGGCTACACCTTC. Residues: CASSLVVALYGYTF.

The CDR3 DNA is TGCGCCAGCAGCCTCGACAGGGGGCAGGGTTCACCCCTCCACTTT. The encoded protein is CASSLDRGQGSPLHF. The chain combines TRBV4-3 with TRBJ1-6, with 10 bases fitting TRBD1. CDR3 length: 15 amino acids. CDR1 is LGHNA, CDR2 YSLEER, per germline. V was pared by 4 bases and J by 9 bases, with 6 bases of the junction left unmatched.

Only a few counts were recorded for this clone. The CDR3 region is CASSQTGLDGYTF. CDR3 DNA sequence: TGTGCCAGCAGCCAAACAGGTCTCGATGGCTACACCTTC. The V and J genes are TRBV14 and TRBJ1-2, with TRBD1 as a possible D gene (5 bases). The CDR3 loop spans 13 amino acids. CDR1 is SGHDN and CDR2 is FVKESK in the germline V gene. The V end lost 2 bases, the J end lost 6 bases, and 10 bases lay between the germline ends.

This chain joins TRBV4-2 and TRBJ1-4, with a possible D match to TRBD1 (5 bases). V shed 3 bases and J shed 8 bases, with 13 bases lying between them. Germline CDR1 is LGHNA and CDR2 is YNFKEQ. The CDR3 extends over 14 amino acids. The CDR3 region has the DNA TGTGCCAGCAGCCAGCGTACAGCAGGGGAAAAACTGTTTTTT. It is translated as CASSQRTAGEKLFF.

The chain employs TRBV10-3 and TRBJ1-2; D remains unclear. The germline CDR1 and CDR2 sequences are ENHRY and SYGVKD. Trimming took off 4 bases at V and 8 bases at J, with 17 bases between the two ends. This CDR3 region has 14 residues. In DNA, the CDR3 is TGTGCCATCAGTGTTGAGATAACGTCGGTAGGCTACACCTTC. This gives the protein CAISVEITSVGYTF.

This clone was picked up a small number of times. The chain carries TRBV19 and TRBJ1-2, with 7 bases lining up with TRBD1. The ends lost 8 bases at V and 7 bases at J; junction bases unmatched: 4. CDR1 is LNHDA and CDR2 is SQIVND in the germline V gene (reference sequence). The CDR3 spans 11 residues. The CDR3 nucleotides are TGTGCCAGTTCACAGGGGTCTGGCTACACCTTC. It translates to CASSQGSGYTF.

This clone occurred a few times. V and J are TRBV7-9 and TRBJ2-1; the match to TRBD1 covers 8 bases. The CDR3 has 17 amino acids. V lost 5 bases, J lost 0 bases, and 9 bases stayed unmatched. Germline V CDR1 and CDR2: SEHNR, FQNEAQ (reference sequence). In DNA form, the CDR3 reads TGTGCCAGCAGCCCCAGGACAGGGATGAGCTCCTACAATGAGCAGTTCTTC. Amino acid sequence: CASSPRTGMSSYNEQFF.

The CDR3 DNA reads as TGCGCCAGCAGCACAACCGTGACAGGGGCTGGAAACACCATATATTTT. This codes for CASSTTVTGAGNTIYF. This chain uses TRBV5-1 with TRBJ1-3, with TRBD1 matching over 8 bases. Germline CDR1 and CDR2: SGHRS and YFSETQ. V lost 4 bases and J lost 2; bases outside the gene matches: 8. The CDR3 consists of 16 residues.

In this sample, this clone turned up a few times. The chain is built from TRBV6-1 and TRBJ2-5; the match to TRBD2 covers 14 bases. Germline CDR1 reads MNHNS; CDR2 reads SASEGT. V lost 4 bases, J lost 5 bases, and 6 bases stayed unmatched. CDR3 length equals 16 residues. CDR3 residues: CASSGTSGGTWETQYF. CDR3 coding DNA: TGTGCCAGCAGTGGGACTAGCGGGGGGACCTGGGAGACCCAGTACTTC.